A selection of T cell receptor beta chains follows, all from one sample in a study of metastatic and nonmetastatic thyroid tumors. MiXCR was used by TCRdb to re-call the PCR reads. The sample carries tens of thousands of clones, 28% recorded once. Sequencing was performed on blood. Receptors were obtained from a male donor with papillary thyroid cancer or a benign thyroid nodule (not recorded which). Some clones in this sample may be carry-over from other donors' samples. Both conserved end residues are part of each CDR3. Not all rows give a size; the values are once, few, many and, for expanded clones, a class.

clone size	V gene	J gene	CDR3 protein
-	TRBV24-1	TRBJ1-4	CATSDGDVHEKLFF
few	TRBV13	TRBJ2-1	CASSLTLVMGEQFF
-	TRBV6-1	TRBJ2-5	CASSEDGTGGAETQYF
many	TRBV10-2	TRBJ2-1	CASSESAGEGDEQFF
-	TRBV20-1	TRBJ1-2	CSARGTAPESYTF
many	TRBV19	TRBJ1-5	CASHDLDSNQPQHF
-	TRBV20-1	TRBJ2-1	CSARSGGRGNEQFF
many	TRBV20-1	TRBJ2-7	CSAYKGTVAYEQYF
-	TRBV20-1	TRBJ2-3	CSATDSGISTDTQYF
many	TRBV6-1	TRBJ1-2	CASSEEEVGFYGYTF
-	TRBV11-3	TRBJ2-1	CASSPAGAHNVQFF
-	TRBV18	TRBJ2-7	CASSPSTLTDTYEQYF
many	TRBV28	TRBJ1-1	CASRTGQATEAFF
medium-sized	TRBV6-1	TRBJ2-7	CASSGNYEQYF
few	TRBV5-1	TRBJ2-7	CASSSLATYEQYF
many	TRBV25-1	TRBJ1-5	CASTGGDEPQHF
-	TRBV12-3/TRBV12-4	TRBJ2-3	CASTPIASGGDGTDTQYF
many	TRBV5-5	TRBJ2-1	CASSEDFSYNEQFF
many	TRBV6-1	TRBJ2-3	CASSPDRGDTQYF
medium-sized	TRBV5-1	TRBJ2-7	CASSLQRDRGEQYF
-	TRBV20-1	TRBJ2-5	CSARVKPRTFKETQYF
many	TRBV6-4	TRBJ2-3	CASSDGSGGTDTQYF
many	TRBV18	TRBJ2-1	CASSPGGGSYNEQFF
many	TRBV18	TRBJ2-2	CASSPASQSFLNTGELFF
many	TRBV5-6	TRBJ1-2	CASSLADGTTGYTF
once	TRBV5-4	TRBJ2-7	CASSLSGASIHEQYF
-	TRBV6-9	TRBJ2-1	CASSLTRYEQFF
-	TRBV4-1	TRBJ2-5	CASSAGQGSGQETQYF